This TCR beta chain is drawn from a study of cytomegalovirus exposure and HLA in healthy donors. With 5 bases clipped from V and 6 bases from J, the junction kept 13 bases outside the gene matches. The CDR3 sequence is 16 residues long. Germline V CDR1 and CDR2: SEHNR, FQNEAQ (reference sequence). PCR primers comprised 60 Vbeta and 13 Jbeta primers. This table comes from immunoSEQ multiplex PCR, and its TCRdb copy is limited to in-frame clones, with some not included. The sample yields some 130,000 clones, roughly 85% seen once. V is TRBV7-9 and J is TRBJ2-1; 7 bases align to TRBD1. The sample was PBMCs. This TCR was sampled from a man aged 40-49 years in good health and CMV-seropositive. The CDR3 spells CASSPARWTGSNEQFF. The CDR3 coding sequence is TGTGCCAGCAGCCCAGCCCGATGGACAGGTTCCAATGAGCAGTTCTTC.